What follows are 24 T cell receptor beta chains derived from one specimen sequenced in a study of control samples from healthy donors and cancer patients. Generated by immunoSEQ multiplex PCR, the TCRdb table keeps only in-frame clones and is missing some. The profile covers about 170,000 clones, with 90% to 95% appearing a single time and 1.1% to 1.5% taken by the ten largest. Sequencing input: blood. These TCRs come from a young woman in good health.

The V gene is TRBV29-1, the J gene TRBJ1-4; D remains ambiguous. Deletions cut 5 bases from V and 0 bases from J, with 7 bases between. The CDR3 is made up of 13 amino acids. Germline CDR1 SQVTM, CDR2 ANQGSEA. CDR3 amino acids: CSVSGSTNEKLFF. Here the CDR3 DNA reads TGCAGCGTTTCCGGATCAACTAATGAAAAACTGTTTTTT.

V gene TRBV24-1 combines with J gene TRBJ2-5; D gene unclear. Germline CDR1 KGHDR, CDR2 SFDVKD. The length of the CDR3 is 14 residues. V was clipped by 3 bases and J by 7 bases, with 14 bases between them. CDR3: CATSDADNFGTQYF. As DNA, the CDR3 is TGTGCCACCAGTGATGCCGACAACTTCGGGACCCAGTACTTC.

The chain combines TRBV18 with TRBJ2-7; no definite D call. V was pared by 2 bases and J by 4 bases, with 9 bases between. CDR1 is KGHSH and CDR2 is LQKENI in the germline V gene. The CDR3 runs to 13 residues. Written as DNA, the CDR3 is TGTGCCAGCTCACCATCGACAACTTACGAGCAGTACTTC. It yields the protein CASSPSTTYEQYF.

This chain joins TRBV7-4 and TRBJ2-3; no clear D. The CDR3 runs 14 residues. Germline CDR1 SGHVT, CDR2 SQSDAQ. V was cut by 5 bases and J by 9 bases, with 18 bases left in between. The CDR3 nucleotides are TGTGCCAGCAGCACCCCCGGTGCTAGACGAACGCAGTATTTT. It translates to CASSTPGARRTQYF.

This rearrangement joins TRBV6-1 to TRBJ2-1, with TRBD2 identical over 7 bases. V was pared by 0 bases and J by 2 bases, with 4 bases of the junction left unmatched. Germline V CDR1 and CDR2: MNHNS, SASEGT. CDR3 length equals 16 residues. The CDR3 nucleotides are TGTGCCAGCAGTGAAGCGGGCGCGGGAGCCTACAATGAGCAGTTCTTC. Translated, it gives CASSEAGAGAYNEQFF.

The chain couples TRBV7-2 to TRBJ1-3, with D maybe TRBD1 (6 bases). Germline V gives CDR1 SGHTA, CDR2 FQGNSA. The germline V and J ends were trimmed by 4 bases and 4 bases, with 11 bases remaining between them. There are 14 residues in the CDR3. This chain's CDR3 is CASSSRGSGNTIYF. As DNA, the CDR3 is TGTGCCAGCAGCTCTAGGGGGTCCGGAAACACCATATATTTT.

V gene TRBV20-1 combines with J gene TRBJ1-4; no definite D call. Per the germline V gene, CDR1 is DFQATT and CDR2 is SNEGSKA (reference sequence). There are 15 residues in the CDR3. Trimming pared 3 bases from V and 5 bases from J, leaving 16 bases between. In nucleotides, the CDR3 is TGCAGTGCTAGTCCCGTATTTAAAGGGAATGAAAAACTGTTTTTT. Translated: CSASPVFKGNEKLFF.

The genes are TRBV9 and TRBJ1-2; D unresolved. Trimming left V 4 bases short and J 8 bases short, with 18 bases between. The CDR3 extends over 14 amino acids. Germline V CDR1 and CDR2: SGDLS, YYNGEE. Written as DNA, the CDR3 is TGTGCCAGCAGCCCACTTGGCTCTTCGGGGGGCTACACCTTC. Protein: CASSPLGSSGGYTF.

J is TRBJ1-1 and V is TRBV27, with 7 positions matching TRBD1. From germline, CDR1 is MNHEY and CDR2 SMNVEV (reference sequence). The CDR3 runs 13 residues. The V and J ends lost 5 bases and 7 bases, in that order; junction bases with no gene match: 7. Here the CDR3 DNA reads TGTGCCAGCAGTCTCCAGGGACAGTTTGAAGCTTTCTTT. Translation: CASSLQGQFEAFF.

The V call is TRBV28, the J call TRBJ1-5; the D gene is possibly TRBD1 (5 bases). Deletions cut 1 base from V and 1 base from J, with 14 bases between. CDR3 length: 17 residues. Germline V gene sequence: CDR1 MDHEN, CDR2 SYDVKM. The chain's CDR3 is CASSLSGLLSSNQPQHF. CDR3 nucleotides: TGTGCCAGCAGTTTATCGGGACTGCTTTCGAGCAATCAGCCCCAGCATTTT.

The chain combines TRBV6-6 with TRBJ1-6, with no clear D. CDR1 and CDR2 (germline): MNHNY, SVGAGI (reference sequence). The CDR3 has 16 amino acids. With 0 bases removed from V and 6 bases from J, the gap between germline ends came to 12 bases. The CDR3 region has the DNA TGTGCCAGCAGTTACTCTAGTTCAGCTTTTAATTCACCCCTCCACTTT. It translates to CASSYSSSAFNSPLHF.

The V call is TRBV4-3, the J call TRBJ1-1, with a tentative D call TRBD1 (6 bases). V was shortened by 3 bases and J by 4 bases, with 15 bases between the two germline ends. The CDR3 is 15 residues long. The germline V gene encodes CDR1 LGHNA and CDR2 YSLEER. The CDR3 DNA is TGCGCCAGCAGCCACCTAGGGGGGCTCGTCACTGAAGCTTTCTTT. As protein: CASSHLGGLVTEAFF.

The CDR3 region has the DNA TGTGCCATCAGTGTGACGCCATTTAAGACTGAAGCTTTCTTT. Its translation: CAISVTPFKTEAFF. The genes are TRBV10-3 and TRBJ1-1; D remains unclear. There are 14 residues in the CDR3. V was trimmed by 4 bases and J by 5 bases, leaving 14 bases between them. Germline assignment: CDR1 ENHRY and CDR2 SYGVKD.

This chain connects TRBV28 to TRBJ2-4; 12 positions match TRBD2. This CDR3 is built from 18 residues. V lost 1 base, J lost 1 base, and 5 bases stayed unmatched. CDR1 and CDR2 (germline): MDHEN, SYDVKM. Here the CDR3 reads CASSLLWLAGGAKNIQYF. The CDR3 DNA reads as TGTGCCAGCAGTTTATTGTGGCTAGCGGGAGGGGCCAAAAACATTCAGTACTTC.

This sequence joins TRBV29-1 and TRBJ1-1; a possible D gene is TRBD1 (6 bases). Germline V gene sequence: CDR1 SQVTM, CDR2 ANQGSEA. The CDR3 contains 14 residues. V lost 3 bases and J 2 bases, leaving 13 bases between the germline ends. CDR3 nucleotides: TGCAGCGTTGAGGGCCCAGGGGCCAACACTGAAGCTTTCTTT. Translation gives CSVEGPGANTEAFF.

V is TRBV6-2 or TRBV6-3 and J is TRBJ2-5; no clear D. The germline V and J ends were trimmed by 0 bases and 5 bases, with 10 bases remaining between them. Germline values: CDR1 MNHEY, CDR2 SVGEGT. The CDR3 runs to 14 residues. In DNA form, the CDR3 reads TGTGCCAGCAGTTACTCGGCAGGACCCGAGACCCAGTACTTC. Translation: CASSYSAGPETQYF.

The chain carries TRBV7-8 and TRBJ2-7, with 12 positions matching TRBD2. V lost 5 bases, J lost 4 bases, and 6 bases stayed unmatched. The CDR3 spans 15 residues. Looked up from germline, CDR1 is SGHVS and CDR2 is FQNEAQ. Here the CDR3 reads CASSLTSGGLYEQYF. The DNA for the CDR3 is TGTGCCAGCAGCCTTACTAGCGGGGGGTTGTACGAGCAGTACTTC.

CDR3 bases: TGCAGTGCTAGTCCACGGGCTTCGAACACCGGGGAGCTGTTTTTT. Amino acids: CSASPRASNTGELFF. V gene TRBV20-1 combines with J gene TRBJ2-2; no definite D call. There are 15 residues in the CDR3. Trimming stripped 3 bases from V and 0 bases from J, with 11 bases between. Per germline, CDR1 DFQATT and CDR2 SNEGSKA (reference sequence).

This clone has just one count. V usage is TRBV7-9 and J usage is TRBJ1-1; D is perhaps TRBD1 (5 bases). The germline V and J ends were trimmed by 5 bases and 1 base, with 17 bases remaining between them. CDR3 length equals 16 residues. Germline CDR1 and CDR2: SEHNR and FQNEAQ (reference sequence). The CDR3 coding sequence is TGTGCCAGCAGCAAAGAATGGGGGACCGGGAACACTGAAGCTTTCTTT. Its protein is CASSKEWGTGNTEAFF.

The chain joins TRBV2 to TRBJ1-2, with no clear D. CDR3 size: 16 residues. V was clipped by 11 bases and J by 4 bases, with 26 bases between them. The germline V gene encodes CDR1 SNHLY and CDR2 FYNNEI. The CDR3 sequence is CAGTPGSTPGPYGYTF. For the CDR3, the DNA is TGTGCCGGAACCCCCGGGTCGACGCCCGGGCCCTATGGCTACACCTTC.

This clone was detected only once. V usage is TRBV6-5 and J usage is TRBJ1-1, with D maybe TRBD1 (5 bases). CDR3 length: 12 residues. CDR1 is MNHEY and CDR2 is SVGAGI in the germline V gene. The V end lost 5 bases, the J end lost 8 bases, and 12 bases lay between the germline ends. The chain's CDR3 is CASSRGADEAFF. The CDR3 nucleotides are TGTGCCAGCAGTCGAGGGGCCGACGAAGCTTTCTTT.

This sequence joins TRBV2 and TRBJ1-1, with D uncertain. The germline gives CDR1 SNHLY, CDR2 FYNNEI. The ends were cut back, 2 bases at V and 1 base at J, with 8 bases in the middle. The CDR3 spans 14 residues. The CDR3 coding sequence is TGTGCCAGCAGTGAAAGTTATGGGAACACTGAAGCTTTCTTT. Its translation: CASSESYGNTEAFF.

V gene TRBV28 combines with J gene TRBJ2-2; 8 bases fit TRBD1. The CDR3 runs to 21 residues. With V trimmed by 3 bases and J by 4 bases, 22 bases remained unmatched. The germline V gene has CDR1 MDHEN and CDR2 SYDVKM. Written as DNA, the CDR3 is TGTGCCAGCAGTTTGCCCCCCCCGTCTGGCAGGGGGCATTCGCGCACCGGGGAGCTGTTTTTT. Its protein is CASSLPPPSGRGHSRTGELFF.

This clone showed up just once. The chain employs TRBV27 and TRBJ1-4; D is perhaps TRBD1 (5 bases). CDR1 MNHEY and CDR2 SMNVEV come from the germline V gene (reference sequence). V was pared by 6 bases and J by 11 bases, with 16 bases between. The CDR3 has 13 amino acids. This CDR3 reads CASSNLGSGKLFF. In DNA form, the CDR3 reads TGTGCCAGCAGCAACCTAGGTTCAGGGAAACTGTTTTTT.